Listed here are 10 T cell receptor beta chains from one sample, sequenced in a study of T cell responses to AZD1222 COVID-19 vaccine. Profiling relied on immunoSEQ multiplex PCR, and the TCRdb table lists in-frame clones only, not all of them. The profile shows fewer than 100,000 clones, roughly 92% of them singletons. The input for sequencing was peripheral blood, taken on day 0 of AZD1222 vaccination. The origin of the receptors is an adult in good health.

The chain uses TRBV6-5 and TRBJ2-2; no clear D gene. This CDR3 is 14 amino acids long. Germline V lookup: CDR1 MNHEY, CDR2 SVGAGI. The germline V and J ends were trimmed by 7 bases and 4 bases, with 13 bases remaining between them. This CDR3 is CASKGSWFTGELFF. The CDR3 DNA follows: TGTGCCAGCAAAGGTAGTTGGTTCACCGGGGAGCTGTTTTTT.

The chain carries TRBV7-9 and TRBJ2-3; a possible D gene is TRBD2 (6 bases). The length of the CDR3 is 16 residues. V was trimmed by 0 bases and J by 2 bases, leaving 12 bases between them. Germline CDR1 SEHNR, CDR2 FQNEAQ (reference sequence). Written as DNA, the CDR3 is TGTGCCAGCAGCTTAGCTCTCGGGAGAGTCACAGATACGCAGTATTTT. This gives the protein CASSLALGRVTDTQYF.

The chain employs TRBV19 and TRBJ2-5, with D unresolved. With 2 bases removed from V and 0 bases from J, the gap between germline ends came to 7 bases. This CDR3 is built from 14 residues. CDR1 is LNHDA and CDR2 is SQIVND in the germline V gene (reference sequence). The CDR3 sequence is CASSIHGYQETQYF. In nucleotides, the CDR3 is TGTGCCAGTAGTATACACGGATACCAAGAGACCCAGTACTTC.

The chain carries TRBV29-1 and TRBJ2-1; D may correspond to TRBD1 or TRBD2 (5 bases each). The germline gives CDR1 SQVTM, CDR2 ANQGSEA. The CDR3 extends over 15 amino acids. V lost 6 bases and J 4 bases, leaving 19 bases between the germline ends. The CDR3 DNA is TGCAGCGTCGACGAGGGTCCTCAGGGTTACAATGAGCAGTTCTTC. As protein: CSVDEGPQGYNEQFF.

The chain recombines TRBV12-5 with TRBJ2-7; TRBD2 aligns across 13 bases. This CDR3 is 17 amino acids long. Germline-derived CDR1 and CDR2 are LGHNT and FRNRAP. J lost 2 bases, V lost 0 bases, and 4 bases had no gene match. This chain's CDR3 is CASGLVLAGGPPYEQYF. CDR3 coding DNA: TGTGCTAGTGGTTTGGTACTAGCGGGGGGGCCTCCCTACGAGCAGTACTTC.

The V call is TRBV7-8, the J call TRBJ1-1; 8 bases agree with TRBD1. Germline V gene sequence: CDR1 SGHVS, CDR2 FQNEAQ. This CDR3 comprises 14 residues. The junction had 3 bases not matched to a gene; V was cut back by 0 bases and J by 6 bases. For the CDR3, the DNA is TGTGCCAGCAGCTTAGCCCAGGGGGCGGCTGAAGCTTTCTTT. Translated, it gives CASSLAQGAAEAFF.

This chain uses TRBV5-1 with TRBJ1-4; D not certain. This CDR3 region has 14 residues. Trimming removed 0 bases at V and 6 bases at J, with 9 bases between. Germline CDR1 reads SGHRS; CDR2 reads YFSETQ. The CDR3 sequence is CASSLGGADEKLFF. The CDR3 nucleotides are TGCGCCAGCAGCTTGGGCGGCGCTGATGAAAAACTGTTTTTT.

The V gene is TRBV19, the J gene TRBJ1-1; D is uncertain. The CDR3 consists of 13 residues. Deletions cut 8 bases from V and 4 bases from J, with 14 bases between. CDR1 is LNHDA, CDR2 SQIVND, per germline (reference sequence). The CDR3 reads CASSGGIGTEAFF. The CDR3 DNA sequence: TGTGCCAGTTCTGGAGGTATCGGCACTGAAGCTTTCTTT.

This CDR3 reads CASSLSTGMAGELFF. The DNA for the CDR3 is TGTGCCAGCAGCCTATCGACAGGGATGGCCGGGGAGCTGTTTTTT. The chain uses TRBV6-5 and TRBJ2-2, with 7 positions matching TRBD1. CDR3 length equals 15 residues. Germline V gives CDR1 MNHEY, CDR2 SVGAGI. With V trimmed by 6 bases and J by 6 bases, 10 bases remained unmatched.

The J gene is TRBJ2-3, the V gene TRBV29-1, with 12 nucleotides matching TRBD2. The CDR3 has 16 residues. Germline V gene lookup returns CDR1 SQVTM and CDR2 ANQGSEA. Trimming removed 5 bases from V and 5 bases from J; junction bases left unmatched: 11. As DNA, the CDR3 is TGCAGCGTTCCGACAAGACTAGCGGGAGTGGTAGATACGCAGTATTTT. Encoded protein: CSVPTRLAGVVDTQYF.